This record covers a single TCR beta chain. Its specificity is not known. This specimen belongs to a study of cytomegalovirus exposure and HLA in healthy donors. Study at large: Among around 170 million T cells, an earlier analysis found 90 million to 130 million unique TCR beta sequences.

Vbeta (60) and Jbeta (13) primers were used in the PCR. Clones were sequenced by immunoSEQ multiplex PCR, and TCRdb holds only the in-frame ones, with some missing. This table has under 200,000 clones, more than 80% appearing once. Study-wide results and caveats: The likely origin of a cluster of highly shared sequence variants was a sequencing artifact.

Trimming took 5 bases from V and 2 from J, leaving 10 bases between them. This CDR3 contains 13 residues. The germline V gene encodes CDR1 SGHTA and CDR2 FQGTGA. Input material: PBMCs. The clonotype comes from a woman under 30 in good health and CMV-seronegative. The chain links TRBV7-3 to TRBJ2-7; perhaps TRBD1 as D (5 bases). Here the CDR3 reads CASSQGFTYEQYF. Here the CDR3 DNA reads TGTGCCAGCAGCCAGGGCTTTACCTACGAGCAGTACTTC.